This T cell receptor (beta chain) was identified in a study of control samples from healthy donors and cancer patients. CDR3 size: 15 residues. The ends were cut back, 2 bases at V and 0 bases at J, with 7 bases in the middle. Germline V gene lookup returns CDR1 KGHSH and CDR2 LQKENI. Data came from immunoSEQ multiplex PCR; TCRdb stores just in-frame clones and leaves some out. The sample carries about 75,000 clones, more than 80% recorded once. The source material was blood. The J gene is TRBJ2-2, the V gene TRBV18; no reliable D call. The TCR originated in a man aged 45-60 years in good health. CDR3 amino acids: CASSPIRTNTGELFF. CDR3 DNA sequence: TGTGCCAGCTCACCAATCAGGACGAACACCGGGGAGCTGTTTTTT. The complete variable domain, with remaining parts taken from reference TRBV18 and TRBJ2-2, reads NAGVMQNPRHLVRRRGQEARLRCSPMKGHSHVYWYRQLPEEGLKFMVYLQKENIIDESGMPKERFSAEFPKEGPSILRIQQVVRGDSAAYFCASSPIRTNTGELFFGEGSRLTVL.